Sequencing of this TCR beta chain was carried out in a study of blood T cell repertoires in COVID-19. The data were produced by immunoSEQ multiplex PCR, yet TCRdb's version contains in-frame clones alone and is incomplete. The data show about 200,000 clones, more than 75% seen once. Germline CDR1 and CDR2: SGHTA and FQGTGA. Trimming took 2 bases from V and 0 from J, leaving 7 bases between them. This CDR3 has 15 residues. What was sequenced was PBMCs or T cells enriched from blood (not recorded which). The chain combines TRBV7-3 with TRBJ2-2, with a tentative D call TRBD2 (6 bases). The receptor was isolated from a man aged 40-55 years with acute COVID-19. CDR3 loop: CASSLGLTNTGELFF. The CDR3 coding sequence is TGTGCCAGCAGCTTAGGACTAACGAACACCGGGGAGCTGTTTTTT.